Presented here are 27 T cell receptor beta chains from one specimen sequenced in a study of CXCR3-negative and CXCR3-positive naive CD8 T cells. TRB cDNA libraries were made by UMI-labeled 5' RACE. TCRdb re-analyzed the 5' RACE reads; it lists each CDR3 protein once, without DNA. The sample totals over 40,000 distinct CDR3 sequences. The sequencing input was naive CXCR3- CD8+ T cells from blood. Stated subset: CD45RO-CCR7+CD27+CD95- naive CD8+ T cells lacking CXCR3 (TNR3-). These TCRs come from a human donor in good health. Some clones in this sample may be carry-over from other donors' samples.

The chain combines TRBV6-2 or TRBV6-3 with TRBJ2-7; TCRdb names TRBD1, which stays unverified in the absence of DNA. The CDR3 length is 13 residues. Germline V gene data show CDR1 as MNHEY and CDR2 as SVGEGT. This chain's CDR3 is CASSYGTVYEQYF.

The J gene is TRBJ1-2, the V gene TRBV29-1; TCRdb outputs TRBD1, but without DNA this stays unchecked. Germline values: CDR1 SQVTM, CDR2 ANQGSEA. The CDR3 extends over 11 amino acids. The CDR3 reads CSARQDYGYTF.

The rearrangement uses TRBV20-1 and TRBJ2-7. In germline, CDR1 is DFQATT, CDR2 SNEGSKA (reference sequence). The CDR3 totals 13 residues. The CDR3 protein is CSAERGDSYEQYF.

V gene TRBV7-3 combines with J gene TRBJ1-1; absent DNA, TCRdb's TRBD1 call cannot be checked. CDR1 is SGHTA and CDR2 is FQGTGA in the germline V gene. The CDR3 length is 14 residues. This chain's CDR3 is CASSPRQVYTEAFF.

This clonotype shows up as medium-sized by frequency. This rearrangement joins TRBV6-5 to TRBJ2-7; TCRdb designates TRBD2, a call that cannot be tested without DNA. The CDR3 extends over 12 amino acids. CDR1 is MNHEY and CDR2 is SVGAGI in the germline V gene. This CDR3 reads CASSTAGDEQYF.

The genes are TRBV4-3 and TRBJ1-5. This CDR3 comprises 14 residues. CDR1 is LGHNA and CDR2 is YSLEER in the germline V gene. The CDR3 sequence: CASSQDLTMEPQHF.

The chain employs TRBV6-6 and TRBJ1-2; lacking DNA, the TRBD1 call made by TCRdb goes unchecked. Germline CDR1 MNHNY, CDR2 SVGAGI (reference sequence). The CDR3 is made up of 13 amino acids. The CDR3 loop reads CASSYDRGGGYTF.

CDR3 protein: CASSQFLGGVDTQYF. V and J are TRBV14 and TRBJ2-3; lacking DNA, the TRBD2 call made by TCRdb goes unchecked. This CDR3 has 15 residues. Germline loops: CDR1 SGHDN, CDR2 FVKESK.

The CDR3: CASSPPYGNNEQFF. V is TRBV18 and J is TRBJ2-1. Germline V CDR1 and CDR2: KGHSH, LQKENI. This CDR3 has 14 residues.

The chain combines TRBV7-2 with TRBJ2-3; TCRdb picks TRBD1, but there is no DNA to check that call. The CDR3 runs to 14 residues. CDR1 and CDR2 from the germline V gene are SGHTA and FQGNSA. The CDR3: CASSLDSFSGTQYF.

CDR3 amino acids: CASTPRRGTEAFF. This chain links TRBV7-9 with TRBJ1-1. Germline V CDR1 and CDR2: SEHNR, FQNEAQ (reference sequence). The CDR3 spans 13 residues.

This sequence joins TRBV28 and TRBJ2-2; lacking DNA, the TRBD1 call made by TCRdb goes unchecked. Germline CDR1 is MDHEN and CDR2 is SYDVKM. The CDR3 extends over 16 amino acids. The chain's CDR3 is CASSFYRATNTGELFF.

This rearrangement joins TRBV18 to TRBJ1-1; TCRdb's assignment of TRBD1 cannot be checked, as there is no DNA. The CDR3 runs 13 residues. Germline CDR1 and CDR2: KGHSH and LQKENI. CDR3: CVSSAGPNTEAFF.

This chain joins TRBV6-2 or TRBV6-3 and TRBJ2-1; TCRdb calls TRBD2, which cannot be checked without DNA. This CDR3 spans 14 amino acids. Germline values: CDR1 MNHEY, CDR2 SVGEGT. CDR3 in amino acids: CASSYGLVTPHPFF.

This chain links TRBV7-9 with TRBJ1-1; the TCRdb call, TRBD1, lacks DNA for checking. Germline CDR1 SEHNR, CDR2 FQNEAQ (reference sequence). CDR3 length: 12 amino acids. The CDR3 sequence: CASSGREPYRQF.

This rearrangement joins TRBV7-6 to TRBJ2-7; TCRdb outputs TRBD1, but without DNA this stays unchecked. This CDR3 comprises 14 residues. The V gene's germline CDR1 is SGHVS and CDR2 FNYEAQ. CDR3: CASSFAAGQDEQYF. Full variable domain (outside the CDR3, taken from reference TRBV7-6 and TRBJ2-7): GAGVSQSPRYKVTKRGQDVALRCDPISGHVSLYWYRQALGQGPEFLTYFNYEAQQDKSGLPNDRFSAERPEGSISTLTIQRTEQRDSAMYRCASSFAAGQDEQYFGPGTRLTVT.

Frequency places this clonotype as medium-sized. The chain recombines TRBV10-3 with TRBJ2-6; TCRdb's D call of TRBD1 is untestable without DNA. In germline, CDR1 is ENHRY, CDR2 SYGVKD. The CDR3 totals 18 residues. CDR3 sequence: CAISEIEVRGSGANVLTF.

The V call is TRBV14, the J call TRBJ2-5; TCRdb picks TRBD1, but there is no DNA to check that call. The CDR3 is made up of 13 amino acids. Per germline, CDR1 SGHDN and CDR2 FVKESK. CDR3 sequence: CASSQGDIETQYF.

This chain joins TRBV29-1 and TRBJ2-7; TCRdb outputs TRBD1, but without DNA this stays unchecked. This CDR3 spans 13 amino acids. Per the germline V gene, CDR1 is SQVTM and CDR2 is ANQGSEA. CDR3 sequence reads: CSALHGDIYEQYF.

V is TRBV7-7 and J is TRBJ2-7; TCRdb calls TRBD1, which cannot be checked without DNA. The CDR3 has 13 residues. From germline, CDR1 is SSHAT and CDR2 FNYEAQ (reference sequence). CDR3 region: CASSPWGPYEQYF.

The chain links TRBV7-9 to TRBJ2-2; TCRdb's D call of TRBD1 is untestable without DNA. The CDR3 is made up of 16 amino acids. Germline lookup yields CDR1 SEHNR and CDR2 FQNEAQ (reference sequence). Here the CDR3 reads CASSPTGTKNTGELFF.

V is TRBV29-1 and J is TRBJ2-1. Germline values: CDR1 SQVTM, CDR2 ANQGSEA. There are 14 residues in the CDR3. The CDR3 sequence is CSVEGTVMGNEQFF.

The gene calls are TRBV29-1 and TRBJ1-5; with no DNA, the TCRdb D assignment of TRBD1 cannot be verified. The germline V gene has CDR1 SQVTM and CDR2 ANQGSEA. This CDR3 region has 15 residues. CDR3 residues: CSVKTTGEATQPQHF. The whole variable domain, remainder taken from reference TRBV29-1 and TRBJ1-5, is SAVISQKPSRDICQRGTSLTIQCQVDSQVTMMFWYRQQPGQSLTLIATANQGSEATYESGFVIDKFPISRPNLTFSTLTVSNMSPEDSSIYLCSVKTTGEATQPQHFGDGTRLSIL.

The rearrangement uses TRBV6-2 or TRBV6-3 and TRBJ2-1; the TRBD1 assignment by TCRdb is unverifiable without DNA. Looked up from germline, CDR1 is MNHEY and CDR2 is SVGEGT. The CDR3 is 12 amino acids. Here the CDR3 reads CASSPAGVEQFF.

This chain joins TRBV7-7 and TRBJ2-7; TCRdb gives TRBD1 as the D gene, but with no DNA this cannot be confirmed. Germline assignment: CDR1 SSHAT and CDR2 FNYEAQ (reference sequence). The CDR3 consists of 15 residues. The CDR3 region is CASSPLGGSFYEQYF.

The CDR3 loop reads CASSLGQGSEQFF. The chain recombines TRBV5-6 with TRBJ2-1; TCRdb picks TRBD1, but there is no DNA to check that call. The CDR3 covers 13 residues. The V gene's germline CDR1 is SGHDT and CDR2 YYEEEE.

The V and J genes are TRBV7-9 and TRBJ2-7; TCRdb's D gene call, TRBD2, goes unchecked for lack of DNA. Germline loops: CDR1 SEHNR, CDR2 FQNEAQ (reference sequence). The CDR3 is 18 residues long. The CDR3 region is CASSLVGSSSGRPYEQYF.